This T cell receptor (beta chain) was captured by sequencing in a study of blood T cell repertoires in COVID-19. Unmatched junction bases numbered 10, after V lost 8 bases and J lost 1 base. Germline-derived CDR1 and CDR2 are ENHRY and SYGVKD. This CDR3 is built from 17 residues. Profiling relied on immunoSEQ multiplex PCR, and the TCRdb table lists in-frame clones only, not all of them. Counted here are 300,000 or so clones, around 90% occurring once; the ten biggest clones make up roughly 1.1%. This rearrangement joins TRBV10-3 to TRBJ2-6; TRBD1 aligns across 8 bases. The sequence was collected from a young woman who had recovered from COVID-19. Source material: PBMCs or T cells enriched from blood (not recorded which). The CDR3 sequence: CAIPQGQADSGANVLTF. The CDR3 DNA follows: TGTGCCATCCCACAGGGACAGGCCGATTCTGGGGCCAACGTCCTGACTTTC.